This entry lists 29 T cell receptor beta chains sequenced from one sample in a study of blood T cell repertoires in COVID-19. Using immunoSEQ multiplex PCR, the repertoire was profiled, and TCRdb retains in-frame clones only, with some absent. The sample carries about 130,000 clones, 85% recorded once. Sequencing was performed on peripheral blood. The receptors originated from a woman of 80 years or more with acute or convalescent COVID-19.

The V and J genes are TRBV5-1 and TRBJ2-6; tentative D call: TRBD2 (5 bases). V dropped 6 bases and J dropped 2 bases, with 15 bases sitting between them. CDR1 SGHRS and CDR2 YFSETQ come from the germline V gene. This CDR3 region has 16 residues. This chain's CDR3 is CASTTTWGAGANVLTF. The CDR3 bases are TGCGCCAGCACCACTACTTGGGGAGCTGGGGCCAACGTCCTGACTTTC.

The genes are TRBV19 and TRBJ1-2; 10 bases align to TRBD1. Trimming took 4 bases from V and 4 from J; bases not matched to a gene: 27. This CDR3 is 22 amino acids long. CDR1 LNHDA and CDR2 SQIVND come from the germline V gene (reference sequence). This chain's CDR3 is CASSTNGLTGTGEQSHAYGYTF. CDR3 DNA sequence: TGTGCCAGTAGTACGAATGGGTTAACCGGGACAGGGGAACAGTCCCACGCCTATGGCTACACCTTC.

This rearrangement joins TRBV6-2 or TRBV6-3 to TRBJ1-5; D unclear. CDR3 length equals 14 residues. The V end lost 2 bases, the J end lost 3 bases, and 8 bases lay between the germline ends. Per germline, CDR1 MNHEY and CDR2 SVGEGT. CDR3 sequence reads: CASSYGQANQPQHF. Written as DNA, the CDR3 is TGTGCCAGCAGTTACGGGCAGGCCAATCAGCCCCAGCATTTT.

The V gene is TRBV5-1, the J gene TRBJ1-2; 8 bases are shared with TRBD1. Germline CDR1 reads SGHRS; CDR2 reads YFSETQ. The J segment lost 5 bases and the V segment lost 4 bases, leaving 7 bases of the junction unmatched. This CDR3 comprises 14 residues. The CDR3 sequence is CASSPGTGEYGYTF. The CDR3 coding sequence is TGCGCCAGCAGCCCGGGGACAGGAGAGTATGGCTACACCTTC.

The chain uses TRBV27 and TRBJ1-6, with TRBD1 matching 9 bases. This CDR3 contains 15 residues. V gave up 3 bases and J gave up 7 bases; unmatched junction bases: 4. The germline gives CDR1 MNHEY, CDR2 SMNVEV (reference sequence). CDR3 coding DNA: TGTGCCAGCAGTTTGGAGGGACAGGGCAATTCACCCCTCCACTTT. Amino acids: CASSLEGQGNSPLHF.

CDR3 sequence (DNA): TGTGCCAGCTCACAGACCCAGGGGGGAGTAAGCAATGAGCAGTTCTTC. Its translation is CASSQTQGGVSNEQFF. The chain employs TRBV18 and TRBJ2-1, with a tentative D call TRBD1 (7 bases). The germline V gene has CDR1 KGHSH and CDR2 LQKENI. This CDR3 comprises 16 residues. V was trimmed by 4 bases and J by 6 bases, leaving 19 bases between them.

The J gene is TRBJ1-6, the V gene TRBV12-3 or TRBV12-4, with D uncertain. The germline V and J ends were trimmed by 6 bases and 8 bases, with 8 bases remaining between them. The length of the CDR3 is 12 residues. CDR3 sequence: CASRREDSPLHF. The CDR3 region has the DNA TGTGCCAGCAGGCGAGAGGATTCACCCCTCCACTTT.

The chain employs TRBV5-1 and TRBJ2-1; 9 nucleotides line up with TRBD2. The CDR3 spans 15 residues. Losses at the gene ends were 4 bases for V and 0 bases for J; bases not matched to a gene: 2. Germline CDR1 is SGHRS and CDR2 is YFSETQ. The CDR3 bases are TGCGCCAGCAGCCTAGCGGGGTCCTCCTACAATGAGCAGTTCTTC. Protein: CASSLAGSSYNEQFF.

Here the CDR3 reads CASSSEFGKTGSNQPQHF. The CDR3 bases are TGTGCCAGCAGTTCAGAGTTTGGGAAGACAGGAAGCAATCAGCCCCAGCATTTT. The rearrangement links TRBV28 to TRBJ1-5; D perhaps matches TRBD1 (6 bases). Germline V lookup: CDR1 MDHEN, CDR2 SYDVKM. This CDR3 has 18 amino acids. The V end was cut by 4 bases, the J end by 1 base, with 20 bases between.

To note about this clone: Other DNA sequences in the same sample also yield this CDR3. The chain links TRBV28 to TRBJ1-3; D uncertain. Germline values: CDR1 MDHEN, CDR2 SYDVKM. The length of the CDR3 is 13 residues. V lost 2 bases and J 2 bases, leaving 4 bases between the germline ends. CDR3 DNA: TGTGCCAGCAGTTTAGAGGCTGGAAACACCATATATTTT. Amino acid sequence: CASSLEAGNTIYF.

The chain carries TRBV7-8 and TRBJ1-5; 9 bases fit TRBD1. With V trimmed by 1 base and J by 9 bases, 7 bases remained unmatched. The germline gives CDR1 SGHVS, CDR2 FQNEAQ. The CDR3 is 15 amino acids. Written as DNA, the CDR3 is TGTGCCAGCAGCTTAGTCCCCGACAGGGGGTGGCCCCAGCATTTT. Translating gives CASSLVPDRGWPQHF.

The V gene is TRBV28, the J gene TRBJ1-1; the D gene is possibly TRBD1 (5 bases). Germline loops: CDR1 MDHEN, CDR2 SYDVKM. The V end lost 3 bases, the J end lost 1 base, and 12 bases lay between the germline ends. The CDR3 consists of 15 residues. CDR3 sequence: CASSFQGGGNTEAFF. The CDR3 DNA reads as TGTGCCAGCAGTTTCCAGGGAGGCGGGAACACTGAAGCTTTCTTT.

The genes are TRBV7-2 and TRBJ2-1; 7 bases align to TRBD2. This CDR3 has 15 residues. From germline, CDR1 is SGHTA and CDR2 FQGNSA. V lost 3 bases, J lost 5 bases, and 7 bases stayed unmatched. The CDR3 is CASSFWEGRDNEQFF. The DNA of the CDR3 is TGTGCCAGCAGCTTTTGGGAGGGCAGGGACAATGAGCAGTTCTTC.

Worth noting for this clone: Other DNA sequences within the sample encode an identical CDR3. V and J are TRBV18 and TRBJ1-1; D perhaps matches TRBD1 (6 bases). CDR1 is KGHSH and CDR2 is LQKENI in the germline V gene. This CDR3 has 13 amino acids. V lost 3 bases and J 6 bases, leaving 11 bases between the germline ends. CDR3 loop: CASSPSRGSEAFF. The CDR3 DNA sequence: TGTGCCAGCTCACCCTCCAGGGGTTCTGAAGCTTTCTTT.

The chain carries TRBV3-1 (or the pseudogene TRBV3-2) and TRBJ1-1, with 7 positions matching TRBD1. V shed 4 bases and J 1 base; nucleotides not matched to a gene: 6. The CDR3 is made up of 15 amino acids. Germline CDR1 LGHDT, CDR2 YNNKEL (reference sequence). CDR3 residues: CASSPTGVTNTEAFF. The CDR3 DNA reads TGTGCCAGCAGCCCCACAGGGGTAACGAACACTGAAGCTTTCTTT.

This clone showed up just once. The chain uses TRBV3-1 (or the pseudogene TRBV3-2) and TRBJ1-3; no clear D. The CDR3 runs to 12 residues. The V and J ends lost 8 bases and 3 bases respectively, with 8 bases between them. The germline CDR1 and CDR2 sequences are LGHDT and YNNKEL (reference sequence). CDR3 nucleotides: TGTGCCAGCCGTTCGGGTGGAAACACCATATATTTT. It yields the protein CASRSGGNTIYF.

The V gene is TRBV7-3, the J gene TRBJ1-5, with 7 bases that match TRBD1. The J segment lost 6 bases and the V segment lost 2 bases, leaving 25 bases of the junction unmatched. The CDR3 has 21 residues. CDR1 SGHTA and CDR2 FQGTGA come from the germline V gene. CDR3 region: CASSLLGEEGQQRQAGQPQHF. The DNA for the CDR3 is TGTGCCAGCAGCTTATTGGGAGAAGAGGGACAGCAGAGACAGGCTGGTCAGCCCCAGCATTTT.

The genes are TRBV6-6 and TRBJ1-1, with a tentative D call TRBD1 (6 bases). Per germline, CDR1 MNHNY and CDR2 SVGAGI (reference sequence). The CDR3 is 12 residues long. Trimming shortened V by 6 bases and J by 4 bases, and 9 bases separated the two germline ends. CDR3 sequence (DNA): TGTGCCAGCAGGTTAGGGGGCACTGAAGCTTTCTTT. Its translation is CASRLGGTEAFF.

The chain couples TRBV12-3 or TRBV12-4 to TRBJ2-7, with D unclear. V dropped 4 bases and J dropped 0 bases, with 4 bases sitting between them. The CDR3 sequence is 12 residues long. The CDR3 region is CASSYNSYEQYV. CDR3 nucleotide sequence: TGTGCCAGCAGTTATAACTCCTACGAGCAGTACGTC.

This chain joins TRBV11-2 and TRBJ1-1, with a tentative D call TRBD1 (5 bases). CDR1 and CDR2 (germline): SGHAT, FQNNGV. CDR3 length: 12 residues. V shed 4 bases and J shed 6 bases, with 9 bases lying between them. Written as DNA, the CDR3 is TGTGCCAGCAGCTATCGACAGCCTGAAGCTTTCTTT. Its protein product is CASSYRQPEAFF. The full variable domain, in which reference TRBV11-2 and TRBJ1-1 provide the parts outside the CDR3, is EAGVAQSPRYKIIEKRQSVAFWCNPISGHATLYWYQQILGQGPKLLIQFQNNGVVDDSQLPKDRFSAERLKGVDSTLKIQPAKLEDSAVYLCASSYRQPEAFFGQGTRLTVV.

The rearrangement links TRBV10-2 to TRBJ1-5; D possibly corresponds to TRBD1 (5 bases). Germline values: CDR1 WSHSY, CDR2 SAAADI. Trimming removed 4 bases at V and 1 base at J, with 8 bases between. The CDR3 is made up of 14 amino acids. The CDR3 sequence: CASSVGRSNQPQHF. CDR3 bases: TGCGCCAGCAGTGTGGGGCGAAGCAATCAGCCCCAGCATTTT.

The chain recombines TRBV5-8 with TRBJ1-5; 8 bases fit TRBD1. This CDR3 comprises 15 residues. Germline loops: CDR1 SGHTS, CDR2 YDEGEE. V trimming: 4 bases; J trimming: 3 bases; junction bases outside the gene matches: 6. The DNA of the CDR3 is TGTGCCAGCAGCCTGACAGGGGCAAACAATCAGCCCCAGCATTTT. This gives the protein CASSLTGANNQPQHF.

The rearrangement uses TRBV14 and TRBJ1-1, with a possible D match to TRBD1 (6 bases). Trimming removed 2 bases from V and 8 bases from J, with 12 bases in between. This CDR3 is 13 amino acids long. Germline V gives CDR1 SGHDN, CDR2 FVKESK. Here the CDR3 DNA reads TGTGCCAGCAGCCAAACAACAGGGTCGGAAGCTTTCTTT. Amino acid sequence: CASSQTTGSEAFF.

This clone came up many times. The chain joins TRBV10-1 to TRBJ2-2; D is unclear. This CDR3 region has 17 residues. The germline V and J ends were trimmed by 0 bases and 1 base, with 12 bases remaining between them. Germline-derived CDR1 and CDR2 are WNHNN and SYGVQD (reference sequence). CDR3: CASSESLLRQNTGELFF. The CDR3 region has the DNA TGCGCCAGCAGTGAGTCTTTGTTGAGACAGAACACCGGGGAGCTGTTTTTT.

The chain couples TRBV7-9 to TRBJ1-1, with 7 bases matching TRBD1. The CDR3 has 14 residues. CDR1 and CDR2 (germline): SEHNR, FQNEAQ (reference sequence). The J segment lost 4 bases and the V segment lost 5 bases, leaving 7 bases of the junction unmatched. CDR3 residues: CASSPGTVLTEAFF. The CDR3 coding sequence is TGTGCCAGCAGCCCCGGGACAGTCCTCACTGAAGCTTTCTTT.

The gene calls are TRBV5-4 and TRBJ2-6, with TRBD1 identical over 12 bases. Germline V gene lookup returns CDR1 SGHNT and CDR2 YYREEE (reference sequence). Trimming took 4 bases from V and 2 from J; bases not matched to a gene: 7. This CDR3 has 18 residues. The DNA for the CDR3 is TGTGCCAGCAGCCCAAGGGACAGGGGGCGACCTGGGGCCAACGTCCTGACTTTC. Translated: CASSPRDRGRPGANVLTF.

This clone appeared a few times. The rearrangement links TRBV4-1 to TRBJ1-1; TRBD1 agrees at 7 bases. The CDR3 sequence is 12 residues long. Germline CDR1 reads MGHRA; CDR2 reads YSYEKL. The ends lost 4 bases at V and 10 bases at J; junction bases unmatched: 6. The CDR3 region is CASSLDRVIAFF. In DNA form, the CDR3 reads TGCGCCAGCAGCCTCGACAGGGTTATAGCTTTCTTT.

The V call is TRBV5-1, the J call TRBJ2-1, with a tentative D call TRBD2 (6 bases). The ends were cut back, 4 bases at V and 3 bases at J, with 11 bases in the middle. The V gene's germline CDR1 is SGHRS and CDR2 YFSETQ. This CDR3 is 14 amino acids long. The CDR3 sequence is CASSVLGGYNEQFF. In DNA, the CDR3 is TGCGCCAGCAGCGTGCTCGGGGGCTACAATGAGCAGTTCTTC.

V is TRBV9 and J is TRBJ2-5, with D tentatively TRBD2 (6 bases). The CDR3 runs to 14 residues. V was clipped by 4 bases and J by 5 bases, with 15 bases between them. Germline V gives CDR1 SGDLS, CDR2 YYNGEE. CDR3 DNA: TGTGCCAGCAGCCCAGGGCCCAGCGGGGAGACCCAGTACTTC. The encoded protein is CASSPGPSGETQYF. The full variable domain, in which reference TRBV9 and TRBJ2-5 provide the parts outside the CDR3, is DSGVTQTPKHLITATGQRVTLRCSPRSGDLSVYWYQQSLDQGLQFLIQYYNGEERAKGNILERFSAQQFPDLHSELNLSSLELGDSALYFCASSPGPSGETQYFGPGTRLLVL.